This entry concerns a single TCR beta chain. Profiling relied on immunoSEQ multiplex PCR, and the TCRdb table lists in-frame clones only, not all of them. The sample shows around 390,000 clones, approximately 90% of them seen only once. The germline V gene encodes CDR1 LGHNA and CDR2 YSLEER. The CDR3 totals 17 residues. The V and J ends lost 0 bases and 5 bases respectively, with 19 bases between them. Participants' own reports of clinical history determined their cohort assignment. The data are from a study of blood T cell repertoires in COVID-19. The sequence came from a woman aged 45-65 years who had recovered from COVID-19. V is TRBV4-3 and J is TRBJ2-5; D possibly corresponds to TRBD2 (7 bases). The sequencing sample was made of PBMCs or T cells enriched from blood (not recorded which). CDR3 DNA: TGCGCCAGCAGCCAAGATCGCGTCGGGGGGCCCACTGAGACCCAGTACTTC. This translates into CASSQDRVGGPTETQYF.